The 7 T cell receptor beta chains reported below all come from one sample, sequenced in a study of blood T cell repertoires in COVID-19. The table came from immunoSEQ multiplex PCR; TCRdb's copy has only in-frame clones and leaves some out. The table lists fewer than 500,000 clones, just over 85% of them singletons, with about 1.5% in the top ten. Sequenced: peripheral blood. These receptors were collected from a woman in her 30s with active or convalescent COVID-19.

The chain joins TRBV29-1 to TRBJ2-7, with 7 positions matching TRBD1. The CDR3 has 13 residues. CDR1 is SQVTM and CDR2 is ANQGSEA in the germline V gene. V lost 7 bases to trimming and J lost 2 bases; unmatched junction nucleotides: 8. The CDR3 spells CSATGVGTYEQYF. The CDR3 region has the DNA TGCAGCGCAACAGGGGTCGGGACCTACGAGCAGTACTTC.

The chain uses TRBV4-1 and TRBJ2-3, with 7 nucleotides matching TRBD2. V shed 8 bases, J shed 0 bases, and the junction held 11 bases outside the gene matches. The length of the CDR3 is 16 residues. The germline V gene has CDR1 MGHRA and CDR2 YSYEKL. CDR3 in amino acids: CASRVAGGPSTDTQYF. The CDR3 DNA reads as TGCGCCAGCCGAGTAGCGGGTGGCCCTAGCACAGATACGCAGTATTTT.

The chain combines TRBV7-9 with TRBJ1-4; D possibly corresponds to TRBD1 (6 bases). The V gene lost 1 base and the J gene lost 7 bases, with 13 bases spanning the gap. The CDR3 has 15 residues. Per the germline V gene, CDR1 is SEHNR and CDR2 is FQNEAQ (reference sequence). The CDR3 DNA reads as TGTGCCAGCAGCTTAGGCCAGGGGTTTAGTGAAAAACTGTTTTTT. Translating it yields CASSLGQGFSEKLFF.

V gene TRBV10-3 combines with J gene TRBJ2-1; tentatively, D is TRBD2 (6 bases). Trimming cost V 0 bases and J 6 bases, with 15 bases left between them. The CDR3 is made up of 16 amino acids. CDR1 is ENHRY, CDR2 SYGVKD, per germline. The CDR3 region is CAISESPSALFNEQFF. The DNA for the CDR3 is TGTGCCATCAGTGAGTCGCCTAGCGCCCTTTTCAATGAGCAGTTCTTC.

V usage is TRBV7-9 and J usage is TRBJ2-1; a possible D gene is TRBD2 (5 bases). Trimming stripped 3 bases from V and 4 bases from J, with 13 bases between. The length of the CDR3 is 15 residues. Germline lookup yields CDR1 SEHNR and CDR2 FQNEAQ (reference sequence). CDR3 sequence: CASSFEGKPYNEQFF. The CDR3 DNA reads TGTGCCAGCAGCTTCGAGGGAAAGCCTTACAATGAGCAGTTCTTC.

Regarding this clone: One end of the junction varies from germline; a read error may be responsible. This rearrangement joins TRBV7-2 to TRBJ2-7, with TRBD1 identical over 7 bases. The CDR3 runs 11 residues. CDR1 is SGHTA, CDR2 FQGNSA, per germline. Here the CDR3 DNA reads TGTGCCAGCGGCTCAGGACAGGCCTTACTCTTC. Encoded protein: CASGSGQALLF.

The chain carries TRBV5-6 and TRBJ1-6; 9 bases line up with TRBD1. The CDR3 runs 15 residues. Unmatched junction bases numbered 2, after V lost 0 bases and J lost 7 bases. Germline loops: CDR1 SGHDT, CDR2 YYEEEE. The CDR3 sequence is CASSLVGTGNSPLHF. The CDR3 bases are TGTGCCAGCAGCTTGGTAGGGACAGGGAATTCACCCCTCCACTTT.